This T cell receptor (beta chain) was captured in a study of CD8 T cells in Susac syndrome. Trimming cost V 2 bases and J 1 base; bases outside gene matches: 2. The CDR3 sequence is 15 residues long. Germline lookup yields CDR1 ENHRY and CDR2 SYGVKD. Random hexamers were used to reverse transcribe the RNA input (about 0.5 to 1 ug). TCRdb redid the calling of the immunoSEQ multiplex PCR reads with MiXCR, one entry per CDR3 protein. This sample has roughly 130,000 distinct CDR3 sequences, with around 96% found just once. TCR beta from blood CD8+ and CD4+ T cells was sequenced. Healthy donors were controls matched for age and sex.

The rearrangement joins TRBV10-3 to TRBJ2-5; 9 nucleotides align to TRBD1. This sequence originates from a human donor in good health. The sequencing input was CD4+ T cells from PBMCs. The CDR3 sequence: CAISEGDRAQETQYF. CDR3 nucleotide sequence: TGTGCCATCAGTGAGGGGGACAGGGCCCAAGAGACCCAGTACTTC.